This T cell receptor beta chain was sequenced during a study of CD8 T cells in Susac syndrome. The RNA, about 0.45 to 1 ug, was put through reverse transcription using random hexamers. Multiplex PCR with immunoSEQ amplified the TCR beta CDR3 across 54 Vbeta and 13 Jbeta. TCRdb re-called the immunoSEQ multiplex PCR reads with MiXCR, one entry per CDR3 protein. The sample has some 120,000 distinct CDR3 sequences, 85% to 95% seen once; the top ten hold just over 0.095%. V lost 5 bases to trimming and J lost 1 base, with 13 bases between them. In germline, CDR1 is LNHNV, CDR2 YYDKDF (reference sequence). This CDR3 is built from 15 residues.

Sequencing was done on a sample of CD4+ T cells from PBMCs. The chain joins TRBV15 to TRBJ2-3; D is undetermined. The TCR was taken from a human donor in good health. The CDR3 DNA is TGTGCCACCAGCCGAATCCCCGCGGGCACAGATACGCAGTATTTT. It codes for CATSRIPAGTDTQYF.